The text below deals with one T cell receptor (beta chain). The data belong to a study of blood T cell repertoires in COVID-19. Original processing methods: From reference gene primer amplification, estimates of nucleated cell counts were derived. Using immunoSEQ multiplex PCR, the repertoire was profiled, and TCRdb retains in-frame clones only, with some absent. That table furnishes V, J and clone size, whereas the DNA furnished D and trimming. The sample holds fewer than 30,000 clones, around 72% seen once. The V gene end was trimmed by 6 bases and the J gene end by 5 bases; junction bases not matched to a gene: 4. From germline, CDR1 is SGHDN and CDR2 FVKESK. The CDR3 extends over 13 amino acids.

This chain joins TRBV14 and TRBJ1-1; 9 bases agree with TRBD1. Input material: peripheral blood. The source of this sequence is a boy younger than 10 with active or convalescent COVID-19. CDR3 amino acids: CASRRTGVTEAFF. The CDR3 nucleotides read TGTGCCAGCAGACGGACAGGGGTTACTGAAGCTTTCTTT.